A selection of T cell receptor beta chains follows, all from one sample in a study of immune cell composition in non-small cell lung cancer. The method was immunoSEQ multiplex PCR; TCRdb's version includes in-frame clones alone and lacks a portion of them. The sample records some 2,000 clones, more than 70% being singletons. The sample taken for sequencing was lung tumor tissue. The receptors originated from a human donor with non-small cell lung cancer. Both conserved end residues are part of each CDR3. The D gene is left open where the match is weak. The size field is filled for only some rows; it gives once, few, many or a size class.

-	TRBV28	TRBJ1-2	-	TGTGCCAGCAGACTCACAGCGGGGCCGAGCTATGGCTACACCTTC	CASRLTAGPSYGYTF
-	TRBV4-1	TRBJ2-2	-	TGCGCCAGCAGGCAGGGATTAAAGGCGGGGGCGAGAAACACCGGGGAGCTGTTTTTT	CASRQGLKAGARNTGELFF
TRBD1	TRBV5-1	TRBJ2-5	few	TGCGCCAGCAGCTTTGGACAGGTCCAAGAGACCCAGTACTTC	CASSFGQVQETQYF
-	TRBV6-1	TRBJ2-7	-	TGTGCCAACAGTGAATTAATTAGTTCGTCCCACGAGCAGTACTTC	CANSELISSSHEQYF
TRBD1	TRBV30	TRBJ1-3	-	TGTGCCTGGACCCAGAGGGGGACAGGGGGTGGAAACACCATATATTTT	CAWTQRGTGGGNTIYF
-	TRBV11-2	TRBJ2-3	-	TGTGCCAGCAGCTTCGGGACAGATACGCAGTATTTT	CASSFGTDTQYF
-	TRBV2	TRBJ1-2	few	TGTGCCAGCAGTCCCTACGGTCCGTTAGGAGGCACTAACTATGGCTACACCTTC	CASSPYGPLGGTNYGYTF
-	TRBV5-4	TRBJ2-7	-	TGTGCCAGCAGCTTGGACCTAGGCAACTCCTACGAGCAGTACTTC	CASSLDLGNSYEQYF
TRBD1	TRBV7-2	TRBJ2-7	few	TGTGCCAGCAGACAGGACAGGGGAACATCCTACGAGCAGTACTTC	CASRQDRGTSYEQYF
TRBD1	TRBV7-2	TRBJ1-2	once	TGTGCCAGCAGCTTAGGGGACAGGGTTGGGGGCTACACCTTC	CASSLGDRVGGYTF
TRBD2	TRBV6-5	TRBJ2-3	few	TGTGCCAGCAGGTCTGGACTAGCGGGCACAGATACGCAGTATTTT	CASRSGLAGTDTQYF
TRBD2	TRBV10-1	TRBJ2-1	-	TGCGCCAGCAGTGAGTCCGGCGGGGGGGCCAGGGAGCAGTTCTTC	CASSESGGGAREQFF
-	TRBV28	TRBJ2-7	few	TGTGCCAGCAGTTTAAGTTGGGACATCGACGAGCAGTACTTC	CASSLSWDIDEQYF
-	TRBV5-4	TRBJ2-3	-	TGTGCCAGCAGCTTTAGAAGGGGCCTGAGCACAGATACGCAGTATTTT	CASSFRRGLSTDTQYF
-	TRBV2	TRBJ2-1	-	TGTGCCAGCAACCAACAGAGACTAGTCTCCTACAATGAGCAGTTCTTC	CASNQQRLVSYNEQFF
TRBD2	TRBV7-3	TRBJ2-7	-	TGTGCCAGCAGCTCCCATAAAAGGTCCGGGAGGTCCTACGAGCAGTACTTC	CASSSHKRSGRSYEQYF
TRBD2	TRBV4-3	TRBJ2-1	-	TGCGCCAGCAGCCAGGCCCCAGCGGGAGTCTCCTACAATGAGCAGTTCTTC	CASSQAPAGVSYNEQFF
-	TRBV28	TRBJ1-2	-	TGTGCCAGCAGCCTTTGGGGGGGGAACTATGGCTACACCTTC	CASSLWGGNYGYTF
-	TRBV7-2	TRBJ2-1	-	TGTGCCAGCAGCGCACCGGGACACCAAACCTACAATGAGCAGTTCTTC	CASSAPGHQTYNEQFF
TRBD1	TRBV5-4	TRBJ2-7	once	TGTGCCAGCAGACAGGACAGGGGAACATCCTACGAGCAGTACTTC	CASRQDRGTSYEQYF
-	TRBV7-6	TRBJ1-4	-	TGTGCCAGCAGCTTAGGAGTTCATGAAAAACTGTTTTTT	CASSLGVHEKLFF
-	TRBV23-1	TRBJ1-2	-	TGCGCCAGCAGTCAACCGGGTGAAGGTCTTAGAGCTAACTATGGCTACACCTTC	CASSQPGEGLRANYGYTF
-	TRBV18	TRBJ1-3	-	TGTGCCAGCTCGAACCTTCAGGGGAACTCTGGAAACACCATATATTTT	CASSNLQGNSGNTIYF
TRBD2	TRBV5-6	TRBJ2-7	-	TGTGCCAGCAGCTTGAGCGGGAGAAGTGTATACGAGCAGTACTTC	CASSLSGRSVYEQYF